This T cell receptor (beta chain) appears in the sequencing data of a study of blood T cells in healthy people across ages. Primed by a sample-barcoded 5' primer and a J-beta primer mix, a second PCR proceeded for roughly 7 to 12 cycles. TCRdb passed the 5' RACE reads through MiXCR, listing each CDR3 protein once. The table shows approximately 780,000 distinct CDR3 sequences, with roughly 25% occurring only once. Trimming removed 5 bases from V and 2 bases from J, with 16 bases in between. The CDR3 runs to 16 residues. These sequences were also reported in another study, on T cells of mothers and their children. As that study records: Every mother produced more than 8 million TCR beta CDR3 reads, whereas every child provided roughly 3 million.

The TCR sequence derives from a boy younger than 18 in good health. Sequencing input: blood. The chain combines TRBV12-3 or TRBV12-4 with TRBJ2-1, with D tentatively TRBD1 or TRBD2 (5 bases each). CDR3 in DNA: TGTGCCAGCAGTCCACCCGGGGCTAGCACCTACAATGAGCAGTTCTTC. Protein product: CASSPPGASTYNEQFF.